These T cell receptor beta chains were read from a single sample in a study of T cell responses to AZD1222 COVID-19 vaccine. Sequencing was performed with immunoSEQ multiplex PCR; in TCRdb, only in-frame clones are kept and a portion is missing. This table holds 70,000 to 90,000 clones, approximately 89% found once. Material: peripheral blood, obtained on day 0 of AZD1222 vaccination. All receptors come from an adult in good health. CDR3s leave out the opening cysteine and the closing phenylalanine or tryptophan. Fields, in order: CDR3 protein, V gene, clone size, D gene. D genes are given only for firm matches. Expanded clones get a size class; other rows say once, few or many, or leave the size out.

CDR3aa: ASSDGQGPYEQY; v_gene: TRBV6-1; abundance: -; d_gene: TRBD1
CDR3aa: ASSPDDRAGVDTQY; v_gene: TRBV7-8; abundance: -; d_gene: -
CDR3aa: ASSQDWGQNEQF; v_gene: TRBV3-1/TRBV3-2; abundance: -; d_gene: -
CDR3aa: ASSFGGGSETQY; v_gene: TRBV7-2; abundance: -; d_gene: -
CDR3aa: SATHPVGTDTQY; v_gene: TRBV29-1; abundance: -; d_gene: -
CDR3aa: ASSYGGADSSYEQY; v_gene: TRBV7-2; abundance: -; d_gene: TRBD2
CDR3aa: ASSQVRTGGHNEKLF; v_gene: TRBV3-1/TRBV3-2; abundance: -; d_gene: TRBD1
CDR3aa: ASSIVADRGYEQY; v_gene: TRBV19; abundance: -; d_gene: TRBD1
CDR3aa: ASSFSTLAGSYEQY; v_gene: TRBV7-2; abundance: -; d_gene: -
CDR3aa: TSSHGRANYEQY; v_gene: TRBV1; abundance: -; d_gene: -
CDR3aa: ASSPPGPGETQY; v_gene: TRBV25-1; abundance: -; d_gene: -
CDR3aa: AWSVRTASGNTIY; v_gene: TRBV30; abundance: -; d_gene: -
CDR3aa: ASSGAGGLNTEAF; v_gene: TRBV2; abundance: -; d_gene: TRBD1
CDR3aa: SASLAGGRGQPQH; v_gene: TRBV20-1; abundance: -; d_gene: TRBD1
CDR3aa: ASSQGRDRASVGYT; v_gene: TRBV3-1/TRBV3-2; abundance: -; d_gene: TRBD1
CDR3aa: ASSRQDVTEAF; v_gene: TRBV23-1; abundance: -; d_gene: -
CDR3aa: ASRGLTGDGYT; v_gene: TRBV7-9; abundance: -; d_gene: TRBD1
CDR3aa: ASSLVGTGFQPQH; v_gene: TRBV7-2; abundance: -; d_gene: TRBD1
CDR3aa: ASSSLVHRDGNQPQH; v_gene: TRBV27; abundance: -; d_gene: -
CDR3aa: ASSYSGANTEAF; v_gene: TRBV6-2/TRBV6-3; abundance: -; d_gene: -
CDR3aa: ASGPGTGVYEQY; v_gene: TRBV12-5; abundance: once; d_gene: -
CDR3aa: ASSLAAGVFNEQF; v_gene: TRBV11-3; abundance: -; d_gene: TRBD2
CDR3aa: ASSLEAGGVGGYT; v_gene: TRBV5-1; abundance: -; d_gene: TRBD1
CDR3aa: ASSYDGERSSPLH; v_gene: TRBV6-5; abundance: once; d_gene: -
CDR3aa: ASSEVGREQY; v_gene: TRBV6-1; abundance: -; d_gene: -
CDR3aa: ATSDSGTGGDEQF; v_gene: TRBV24-1; abundance: -; d_gene: TRBD1
CDR3aa: ASTRGTINQPQH; v_gene: TRBV21-1; abundance: -; d_gene: -
CDR3aa: ASSPLVAGANTGELF; v_gene: TRBV18; abundance: -; d_gene: -
CDR3aa: ASSYGTTGELF; v_gene: TRBV6-5; abundance: -; d_gene: -
CDR3aa: ATGLRNYGYT; v_gene: TRBV2; abundance: once; d_gene: -
CDR3aa: ASSSRQGQDEQF; v_gene: TRBV5-1; abundance: -; d_gene: TRBD1